These 4 T cell receptor beta chains came from one sample sequenced in a study of blood T cell repertoires in COVID-19. Clones were read by immunoSEQ multiplex PCR, and TCRdb kept only the in-frame ones, dropping some. The table shows roughly 56,000 clones, with around four fifths occurring only once. Source material: peripheral blood. The receptors come from a man between 70 and 80 years old with acute or convalescent COVID-19.

This clone was detected a few times. The chain joins TRBV5-1 to TRBJ2-3, with D possibly matching TRBD1 (5 bases). The CDR3 is made up of 15 amino acids. Trimming removed 2 bases from V and 1 base from J, with 11 bases in between. Germline V gives CDR1 SGHRS, CDR2 YFSETQ. The CDR3 protein is CASSFLDIRTDTQYF. For the CDR3, the DNA is TGCGCCAGCAGCTTCTTGGACATCCGCACAGATACGCAGTATTTT.

This chain joins TRBV12-5 and TRBJ2-7, with TRBD1 matching 8 bases. CDR3 length: 13 amino acids. Germline V lookup: CDR1 LGHNT, CDR2 FRNRAP. The V gene end was trimmed by 3 bases and the J gene end by 6 bases; junction bases not matched to a gene: 4. CDR3 sequence reads: CASGFPGQGEQYF. In nucleotides, the CDR3 is TGTGCTAGTGGTTTCCCCGGACAGGGCGAGCAGTACTTC.

The gene calls are TRBV9 and TRBJ2-5; 16 bases align to TRBD2. V shed 3 bases and J 5 bases; nucleotides not matched to a gene: 7. The V gene's germline CDR1 is SGDLS and CDR2 YYNGEE. The CDR3 runs 17 residues. The CDR3 is CASSAGTSGGAGETQYF. The DNA of the CDR3 is TGTGCCAGCAGCGCCGGGACTAGCGGGGGGGCTGGCGAGACCCAGTACTTC. Full variable domain (missing parts from reference TRBV9 and TRBJ2-5): DSGVTQTPKHLITATGQRVTLRCSPRSGDLSVYWYQQSLDQGLQFLIQYYNGEERAKGNILERFSAQQFPDLHSELNLSSLELGDSALYFCASSAGTSGGAGETQYFGPGTRLLVL.

The table lists this clone with a count of one. The chain uses TRBV29-1 and TRBJ1-4, with 12 bases fitting TRBD1. The V and J ends lost 8 bases and 3 bases, in that order; junction bases with no gene match: 7. The germline gives CDR1 SQVTM, CDR2 ANQGSEA. The CDR3 length is 15 residues. The CDR3 DNA is TGCAGCTACAAAGGGGACAGGGGGCCTAATGAAAAACTGTTTTTT. Protein product: CSYKGDRGPNEKLFF.